This passage covers 21 T cell receptor beta chains from one sample sequenced in a study of shared clonotypes between healthy human individuals. Sequenced by immunoSEQ multiplex PCR; TCRdb stores in-frame clones only, minus some. The table lists roughly 2.5 million clones, around 90% of them singletons. Sequencing was carried out using naive CD4+ T cells sorted from blood. Sample subset: CD45RA+ positively selected. The receptors derive from a man aged 18 to 29 in good health.

The chain recombines TRBV9 with TRBJ2-7; no definite D call. The CDR3 runs to 12 residues. The ends were cut back, 9 bases at V and 3 bases at J, with 13 bases in the middle. The germline gives CDR1 SGDLS, CDR2 YYNGEE. The CDR3 is CAISHFLYEQYF. For the CDR3, the DNA is TGTGCCATCTCGCACTTCCTCTACGAGCAGTACTTC.

The chain links TRBV25-1 to TRBJ1-1; D remains unclear. Germline CDR1 is MGHDK and CDR2 is SYGVNS. This CDR3 spans 13 amino acids. Trimming removed 6 bases from V and 6 bases from J, with 14 bases in between. The DNA for the CDR3 is TGTGCCAGCAGGGTAGGAAGGGTAGCTGAAGCTTTCTTT. Translating gives CASRVGRVAEAFF.

The chain is built from TRBV19 and TRBJ2-5, with a possible D match to TRBD2 (6 bases). The CDR3 loop spans 14 amino acids. The germline V and J ends were trimmed by 6 bases and 4 bases, with 15 bases remaining between them. Germline V gene data show CDR1 as LNHDA and CDR2 as SQIVND (reference sequence). The CDR3 spells CASRGGEVGETQYF. The DNA for the CDR3 is TGTGCCAGTAGAGGAGGGGAAGTAGGAGAGACCCAGTACTTC.

This clone was counted a single time. This chain links TRBV11-2 with TRBJ2-6, with TRBD1 matching over 8 bases. The germline V gene encodes CDR1 SGHAT and CDR2 FQNNGV. This CDR3 region has 16 residues. The V and J ends lost 2 bases and 0 bases, in that order; junction bases with no gene match: 0. The CDR3 DNA is TGTGCCAGCAGCTTACAGGGGGCCTCTGGGGCCAACGTCCTGACTTTC. It codes for CASSLQGASGANVLTF.

The V and J genes are TRBV9 and TRBJ1-2; D is unresolved. Deletions cut 3 bases from V and 0 bases from J, with 15 bases between. This CDR3 has 16 residues. Germline V CDR1 and CDR2: SGDLS, YYNGEE. In nucleotides, the CDR3 is TGTGCCAGCAGCGGATTGTCAGAGAGGGCTAACTATGGCTACACCTTC. Translated: CASSGLSERANYGYTF.

This chain connects TRBV5-4 to TRBJ2-3; no clear D gene. CDR1 SGHNT and CDR2 YYREEE come from the germline V gene (reference sequence). The CDR3 spans 13 residues. V shed 5 bases and J shed 2 bases, with 9 bases lying between them. The CDR3 nucleotides read TGTGCCAGCAGAGGCAGATCCACAGATACGCAGTATTTT. As protein: CASRGRSTDTQYF.

The chain recombines TRBV30 with TRBJ1-2; TRBD1 is a possible D gene (5 bases). In germline, CDR1 is GTSNPN, CDR2 SVGIG (reference sequence). The CDR3 loop spans 14 amino acids. Between the trimmed V and J ends, which lost 2 bases and 4 bases, there was a span of 14 bases. Here the CDR3 DNA reads TGTGCCTGGAGTTGGGCCAGGGTAGGCTATGGCTACACCTTC. This encodes CAWSWARVGYGYTF.

The chain carries TRBV28 and TRBJ2-7, with a possible D match to TRBD1 (5 bases). Germline loops: CDR1 MDHEN, CDR2 SYDVKM. This CDR3 contains 12 residues. Trimming pared 9 bases from V and 4 bases from J, leaving 13 bases between. CDR3 protein: CASTAQGYEQYF. CDR3 nucleotides: TGTGCCAGTACCGCCCAGGGATACGAGCAGTACTTC.

As concerns this clone: The same CDR3 is also encoded by other DNA sequences in this sample. The J gene is TRBJ2-5, the V gene TRBV5-4; 7 nucleotides align to TRBD2. Per germline, CDR1 SGHNT and CDR2 YYREEE (reference sequence). V trimming: 0 bases; J trimming: 2 bases; junction bases outside the gene matches: 4. This CDR3 is 15 amino acids long. The CDR3 here is CASSLGLAEQETQYF. In DNA form, the CDR3 reads TGTGCCAGCAGCTTGGGCCTAGCGGAGCAAGAGACCCAGTACTTC. Full variable domain (remainder filled in from reference TRBV5-4 and TRBJ2-5): ETGVTQSPTHLIKTRGQQVTLRCSSQSGHNTVSWYQQALGQGPQFIFQYYREEENGRGNFPPRFSGLQFPNYSSELNVNALELDDSALYLCASSLGLAEQETQYFGPGTRLLVL.

Of note for this clone: This sample includes further DNA sequences coding for the same CDR3. The gene calls are TRBV9 and TRBJ2-1; D unclear. The V end was cut by 0 bases, the J end by 0 bases, with 7 bases between. The CDR3 extends over 15 amino acids. From germline, CDR1 is SGDLS and CDR2 YYNGEE. This CDR3 reads CASSVGGNSYNEQFF. As DNA, the CDR3 is TGTGCCAGCAGCGTAGGCGGAAACTCCTACAATGAGCAGTTCTTC.

The chain combines TRBV27 with TRBJ1-2; TRBD1 matches at 7 bases. Trimming at V came to 5 bases and at J to 0 bases, leaving 6 bases not matched to a gene. In germline, CDR1 is MNHEY, CDR2 SMNVEV (reference sequence). The CDR3 loop spans 15 amino acids. CDR3 loop: CASSPRTGPNYGYTF. The CDR3 nucleotides are TGTGCCAGCAGTCCCCGGACAGGACCTAACTATGGCTACACCTTC.

The chain combines TRBV5-1 with TRBJ2-2, with D unclear. CDR3 length: 15 residues. The V gene lost 0 bases and the J gene lost 6 bases, with 12 bases spanning the gap. Germline CDR1 is SGHRS and CDR2 is YFSETQ. In DNA, the CDR3 is TGCGCCAGCAGCTTGGGCGGAGAAGGGTCCGGGGAGCTGTTTTTT. Residues: CASSLGGEGSGELFF.

The V and J genes are TRBV4-1 and TRBJ2-7; maybe TRBD2 (6 bases). There are 14 residues in the CDR3. Germline values: CDR1 MGHRA, CDR2 YSYEKL. Between the trimmed V and J ends, which lost 3 bases and 1 base, there was a span of 10 bases. This CDR3 reads CASSQPGGSYEQYF. The CDR3 DNA reads as TGCGCCAGCAGCCAGCCCGGGGGTTCCTACGAGCAGTACTTC.

The genes are TRBV6-1 and TRBJ1-1; D is unclear. The CDR3 is 11 amino acids. V lost 1 base, J lost 5 bases, and 2 bases lay in between. Germline V gives CDR1 MNHNS, CDR2 SASEGT. CDR3 protein: CASSEETEAFF. CDR3 DNA sequence: TGTGCCAGCAGTGAAGAAACTGAAGCTTTCTTT.

CDR3 protein: CASSKAQGEDEKLFF. In DNA, the CDR3 is TGTGCCAGCAGCAAAGCGCAAGGGGAAGATGAAAAACTGTTTTTT. The chain combines TRBV21-1 with TRBJ1-4; the table's D call, TRBD1, was not checked against the DNA. TRBV21-1 counts as a pseudogene. This CDR3 is built from 15 residues.

In this sample, this clone turned up once. V usage is TRBV2 and J usage is TRBJ2-5; TRBD1 might be the D (5 bases). This CDR3 has 15 residues. Per the germline V gene, CDR1 is SNHLY and CDR2 is FYNNEI. Trimming took 2 bases from V and 3 from J, leaving 13 bases between them. The CDR3 is CASSEPDKGKETQYF. The CDR3 region has the DNA TGTGCCAGCAGTGAACCAGACAAGGGGAAAGAGACCCAGTACTTC.

V usage is TRBV10-3 and J usage is TRBJ1-1; D is ambiguous. Per germline, CDR1 ENHRY and CDR2 SYGVKD. V lost 0 bases and J lost 2, with 4 bases in between. This CDR3 region has 13 residues. The CDR3 sequence: CAISESINTEAFF. The CDR3 DNA sequence: TGTGCCATCAGTGAGTCCATTAACACTGAAGCTTTCTTT.

The V gene is TRBV2, the J gene TRBJ2-7, with D possibly being TRBD1 or TRBD2 (7 bases each). This CDR3 comprises 13 residues. Trimming took off 8 bases at V and 3 bases at J, with 14 bases between the two ends. CDR1 and CDR2 (germline): SNHLY, FYNNEI. The CDR3 region is CASHSRGGYEQYF. The CDR3 DNA is TGTGCCAGCCATAGCAGGGGGGGCTACGAGCAGTACTTC. The full variable domain, completed using reference TRBV2 and TRBJ2-7, is EPEVTQTPSHQVTQMGQEVILRCVPISNHLYFYWYRQILGQKVEFLVSFYNNEISEKSEIFDDQFSVERPDGSNFTLKIRSTKLEDSAMYFCASHSRGGYEQYFGPGTRLTVT.

This clone has more than one count but fewer than ten. J is TRBJ1-5 and V is TRBV19, with D unclear. CDR3 length: 15 residues. Germline assignment: CDR1 LNHDA and CDR2 SQIVND (reference sequence). V lost 7 bases and J 1 base, leaving 14 bases between the germline ends. The CDR3 DNA is TGTGCCAGTAAGTCGCCGGGATCAAGCAATCAGCCCCAGCATTTT. Translation gives CASKSPGSSNQPQHF.

The chain has TRBV6-5 and TRBJ2-7; 9 nucleotides agree with TRBD2. Per germline, CDR1 MNHEY and CDR2 SVGAGI. There are 14 residues in the CDR3. Trimming cost V 8 bases and J 4 bases; bases outside gene matches: 9. Written as DNA, the CDR3 is TGTGCCAGCCGTAAAGGGGGACTAGCTTACGAGCAGTACTTC. It is translated as CASRKGGLAYEQYF.

This chain joins TRBV5-4 and TRBJ1-1; 9 nucleotides line up with TRBD1. Germline V gene lookup returns CDR1 SGHNT and CDR2 YYREEE (reference sequence). Trimming cost V 1 base and J 5 bases; bases outside gene matches: 9. There are 16 residues in the CDR3. CDR3 sequence: CASSLQDRGAWTEAFF. The CDR3 DNA is TGTGCCAGCAGCTTGCAGGACAGGGGAGCCTGGACTGAAGCTTTCTTT.